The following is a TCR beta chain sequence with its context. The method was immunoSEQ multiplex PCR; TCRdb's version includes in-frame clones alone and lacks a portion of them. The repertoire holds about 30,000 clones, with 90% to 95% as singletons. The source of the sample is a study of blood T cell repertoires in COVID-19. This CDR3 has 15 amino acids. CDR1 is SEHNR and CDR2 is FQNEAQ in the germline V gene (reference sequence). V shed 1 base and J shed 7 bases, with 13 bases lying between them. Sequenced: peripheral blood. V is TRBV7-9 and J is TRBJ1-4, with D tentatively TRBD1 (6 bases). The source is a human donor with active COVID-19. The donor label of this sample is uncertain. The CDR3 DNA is TGTGCCAGCAGCTTAGGCGGCAGGGGTGGTGAAAAACTGTTTTTT. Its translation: CASSLGGRGGEKLFF.